This T cell receptor beta chain stems from a study of technical replicates of blood from a handful of donors. Clones were read by immunoSEQ multiplex PCR, and TCRdb kept only the in-frame ones, dropping some. The sample lists approximately 99,000 clones, roughly 96% occurring once. This clone was counted once. CDR3 length: 16 residues. Trimming took off 1 base at V and 1 base at J, with 13 bases between the two ends. Germline CDR1 reads MDHEN; CDR2 reads SYDVKM. This clonotype was sampled from a human donor in good health. Specimen: T cells isolated from PBMCs. The V and J genes are TRBV28 and TRBJ1-1; TRBD1 might be the D (5 bases). The CDR3 DNA reads as TGTGCCAGCAGTTTATTAGCGGGACTGAAGAACACTGAAGCTTTCTTT. Protein: CASSLLAGLKNTEAFF.